A selection of T cell receptor beta chains follows, all from one sample in a study of cytomegalovirus exposure and HLA in healthy donors. Clones were read by immunoSEQ multiplex PCR, and TCRdb kept only the in-frame ones, dropping some. The sample contains around 130,000 clones, roughly 86% of which appear only once. Source material: PBMCs. Receptors were obtained from a woman in her 40s in good health and CMV-seronegative. Both conserved end residues are part of each CDR3. Fields, in order: clone size, D gene, J gene, V gene, CDR3 length, CDR3 protein, CDR3 DNA. The D gene is left open where the match is weak. Size values are once, few and many counts, or a class for expanded clones, and some rows have none.

size: .; D: .; J: TRBJ2-2; V: TRBV11-3; length: 17; CDR3: CASSLGGGNANTGELFF; DNA: TGTGCCAGCAGCTTAGGTGGCGGGAACGCGAACACCGGGGAGCTGTTTTTT
size: .; D: .; J: TRBJ2-1; V: TRBV29-1; length: 14; CDR3: CSVGGGEIYNEQFF; DNA: TGCAGCGTTGGAGGCGGAGAAATCTACAATGAGCAGTTCTTC
size: few; D: TRBD1; J: TRBJ2-7; V: TRBV4-3; length: 16; CDR3: CASSQHRDRGSYEQYF; DNA: TGCGCCAGCAGCCAGCACCGGGACAGGGGATCCTACGAGCAGTACTTC
size: once; D: .; J: TRBJ2-1; V: TRBV19; length: 15; CDR3: CASSMTALIQVEQFF; DNA: TGTGCCAGTAGTATGACAGCACTTATACAAGTTGAGCAGTTCTTC
size: few; D: TRBD2; J: TRBJ2-1; V: TRBV5-4; length: 15; CDR3: CASSTGTSGSGWLFF; DNA: TGTGCCAGCAGTACCGGGACTAGCGGATCAGGGTGGCTTTTCTTC
size: .; D: TRBD2; J: TRBJ2-1; V: TRBV4-1; length: 16; CDR3: CASSLHGLAAYNEQFF; DNA: TGCGCCAGCAGCCTTCACGGACTAGCGGCCTACAATGAGCAGTTCTTC
size: .; D: .; J: TRBJ1-1; V: TRBV21-1; length: 12; CDR3: CARADRVSEAFF; DNA: TGTGCCAGAGCCGATAGAGTTTCCGAAGCTTTCTTT
size: .; D: TRBD2; J: TRBJ2-5; V: TRBV4-2; length: 15; CDR3: CASSQVRGGRETQYF; DNA: TGTGCCAGCAGCCAAGTCCGGGGGGGACGGGAGACCCAGTACTTC
size: .; D: TRBD2; J: TRBJ2-5; V: TRBV7-2; length: 17; CDR3: CASSLGSVAGPQETQYF; DNA: TGTGCCAGCAGCTTAGGATCGGTAGCGGGACCCCAAGAGACCCAGTACTTC
size: .; D: .; J: TRBJ2-1; V: TRBV10-1; length: 12; CDR3: CASSEVPNEQFF; DNA: TGCGCCAGCAGTGAGGTCCCAAATGAGCAGTTCTTC
size: .; D: .; J: TRBJ2-7; V: TRBV7-9; length: 14; CDR3: CASSSHQAWVEQYF; DNA: TGTGCCAGCAGCTCCCATCAGGCCTGGGTCGAGCAGTACTTC
size: .; D: TRBD2; J: TRBJ2-3; V: TRBV2; length: 15; CDR3: CASSFSGIGTDTQYF; DNA: TGTGCCAGCAGTTTTAGCGGGATTGGCACAGATACGCAGTATTTT
size: .; D: .; J: TRBJ2-3; V: TRBV11-3; length: 15; CDR3: CASSLLVSGTDTQYF; DNA: TGTGCCAGCAGCCTACTAGTATCCGGAACAGATACGCAGTATTTT
size: .; D: .; J: TRBJ2-3; V: TRBV7-2; length: 14; CDR3: CASARSGGLDTQYF; DNA: TGTGCCAGCGCTCGATCAGGTGGTCTAGATACGCAGTATTTT
size: .; D: .; J: TRBJ2-1; V: TRBV6-4; length: 15; CDR3: CASSEYPTSYNEQFF; DNA: TGTGCCAGCAGTGAGTACCCGACTAGTTACAATGAGCAGTTCTTC
size: .; D: .; J: TRBJ2-3; V: TRBV5-1; length: 14; CDR3: CASRSGSSTDTQYF; DNA: TGCGCCAGTAGGAGCGGGTCTAGCACAGATACGCAGTATTTT
size: .; D: TRBD2; J: TRBJ2-7; V: TRBV5-1; length: 15; CDR3: CASSLESSGYYEQYF; DNA: TGCGCCAGCAGCTTGGAGTCTAGCGGGTACTACGAGCAGTACTTC
size: .; D: TRBD2; J: TRBJ2-1; V: TRBV2; length: 15; CDR3: CASSVGLAGSNEQFF; DNA: TGTGCCAGCAGTGTGGGACTAGCGGGATCCAATGAGCAGTTCTTC
size: .; D: .; J: TRBJ2-1; V: TRBV7-9; length: 15; CDR3: CASSLGAGSYNEQFF; DNA: TGTGCCAGCAGCTTAGGTGCGGGATCCTACAATGAGCAGTTCTTC
size: .; D: TRBD1; J: TRBJ1-2; V: TRBV7-9; length: 14; CDR3: CASSYTGTGDGYTF; DNA: TGTGCCAGCAGCTATACCGGGACAGGGGATGGCTACACCTTC
size: .; D: .; J: TRBJ2-3; V: TRBV5-4; length: 17; CDR3: CASSFKIRGTLTDTQYF; DNA: TGTGCCAGCAGCTTTAAAATTCGCGGGACCCTCACAGATACGCAGTATTTT
size: .; D: .; J: TRBJ2-7; V: TRBV29-1; length: 11; CDR3: CSVVSAYEQYF; DNA: TGCAGCGTTGTATCAGCCTACGAGCAGTACTTC
size: .; D: .; J: TRBJ2-3; V: TRBV7-8; length: 16; CDR3: CASSFGGRGSTDTQYF; DNA: TGTGCCAGCAGCTTTGGGGGAAGGGGGAGCACAGATACGCAGTATTTT
size: .; D: .; J: TRBJ2-7; V: TRBV5-4; length: 14; CDR3: CASSMGGNSYEQYF; DNA: TGTGCCAGCAGTATGGGCGGGAATTCCTACGAGCAGTACTTC
size: .; D: TRBD2; J: TRBJ2-3; V: TRBV28; length: 14; CDR3: CASSSRTSTDTQYF; DNA: TGTGCCAGCAGTTCCAGGACTAGTACAGATACGCAGTATTTT
size: .; D: TRBD2; J: TRBJ2-7; V: TRBV18; length: 16; CDR3: CASSPNTGAGTYEQYF; DNA: TGTGCCAGCTCACCGAATACCGGAGCGGGAACCTACGAGCAGTACTTC
size: few; D: TRBD2; J: TRBJ2-1; V: TRBV7-9; length: 13; CDR3: CASSAGTSGSPVF; DNA: TGTGCCAGCAGCGCCGGGACTAGCGGGAGTCCGGTCTTC
size: .; D: TRBD1; J: TRBJ1-4; V: TRBV19; length: 14; CDR3: CASRIGTGGEKLFF; DNA: TGTGCCAGTAGAATCGGGACAGGGGGCGAAAAACTGTTTTTT
size: .; D: .; J: TRBJ2-7; V: TRBV10-3; length: 16; CDR3: CAISEPLRGRVYEQYF; DNA: TGTGCCATCAGTGAGCCCCTGCGAGGCAGGGTCTACGAGCAGTACTTC
size: .; D: TRBD1; J: TRBJ2-7; V: TRBV4-3; length: 14; CDR3: CASSQEDRGLEQYF; DNA: TGCGCCAGCAGCCAAGAGGACAGGGGGCTCGAGCAGTACTTC
size: .; D: TRBD2; J: TRBJ2-2; V: TRBV9; length: 16; CDR3: CASSVRGVKGTGELFF; DNA: TGTGCCAGCAGCGTACGGGGGGTAAAGGGGACCGGGGAGCTGTTTTTT
size: .; D: .; J: TRBJ2-5; V: TRBV6-5; length: 12; CDR3: CASSPRLETQYF; DNA: TGTGCCAGCAGTCCGCGGTTGGAGACCCAGTACTTC
size: .; D: .; J: TRBJ2-3; V: TRBV30; length: 12; CDR3: CAWSGLTDTQYF; DNA: TGTGCCTGGAGTGGGCTCACAGATACGCAGTATTTT
size: .; D: .; J: TRBJ1-5; V: TRBV4-1; length: 16; CDR3: CASSQDSQTASMPQHF; DNA: TGCGCCAGCAGCCAAGATTCACAGACAGCCAGTATGCCCCAGCATTTT
size: .; D: TRBD1; J: TRBJ2-3; V: TRBV5-6; length: 15; CDR3: CASSSPGTGTDTQYF; DNA: TGTGCCAGCAGCTCACCCGGGACAGGCACAGATACGCAGTATTTT
size: once; D: .; J: TRBJ2-7; V: TRBV27; length: 14; CDR3: CASSLSLANYEQYF; DNA: TGTGCCAGCAGTTTAAGCCTAGCGAACTACGAGCAGTACTTC
size: few; D: .; J: TRBJ1-4; V: TRBV6-4; length: 13; CDR3: CASRPDTHEKLFF; DNA: TGTGCCAGCAGGCCGGACACTCATGAAAAACTGTTTTTT
size: .; D: TRBD1; J: TRBJ2-3; V: TRBV5-1; length: 16; CDR3: CASSLVTGAGTDTQYF; DNA: TGCGCCAGCAGCTTGGTGACAGGGGCAGGGACAGATACGCAGTATTTT
size: .; D: .; J: TRBJ2-3; V: TRBV11-3; length: 13; CDR3: CASSSGEVNTQYF; DNA: TGTGCCAGCAGCTCCGGGGAGGTTAATACGCAGTATTTT
size: .; D: .; J: TRBJ1-5; V: TRBV5-5; length: 13; CDR3: CASDPAGGQPQHF; DNA: TGTGCCAGCGACCCGGCGGGGGGACAGCCCCAGCATTTT
size: few; D: TRBD1; J: TRBJ1-4; V: TRBV5-1; length: 12; CDR3: CASNGQGKKLFF; DNA: TGCGCCAGCAACGGACAGGGCAAAAAACTGTTTTTT
size: once; D: TRBD2; J: TRBJ2-5; V: TRBV30; length: 14; CDR3: CAWSSPLGRGTQYF; DNA: TGTGCCTGGAGTTCCCCCTTGGGGAGGGGGACCCAGTACTTC
size: .; D: TRBD1; J: TRBJ1-4; V: TRBV4-1; length: 16; CDR3: CASRLGTGDNNEKLFF; DNA: TGCGCCAGCAGGCTCGGGACAGGGGATAATAATGAAAAACTGTTTTTT
size: .; D: .; J: TRBJ2-3; V: TRBV2; length: 15; CDR3: CASRERLVSTDTQYF; DNA: TGTGCCAGCAGGGAAAGACTAGTGAGCACAGATACGCAGTATTTT
size: .; D: TRBD1; J: TRBJ2-3; V: TRBV30; length: 14; CDR3: CACGTGGNTDTQYF; DNA: TGTGCCTGCGGGACAGGGGGTAACACAGATACGCAGTATTTT
size: .; D: .; J: TRBJ1-1; V: TRBV7-8; length: 15; CDR3: CASSLGRGGRTEAFF; DNA: TGTGCCAGCAGCTTAGGTAGGGGCGGAAGGACTGAAGCTTTCTTT
size: .; D: TRBD2; J: TRBJ2-7; V: TRBV2; length: 16; CDR3: CASSDWTSGSLDEQYF; DNA: TGTGCCAGCAGTGATTGGACTAGCGGGAGCTTAGACGAGCAGTACTTC
size: .; D: TRBD2; J: TRBJ2-7; V: TRBV7-9; length: 16; CDR3: CASSRYPLAGPYEQYF; DNA: TGTGCCAGCAGCCGATACCCACTAGCGGGACCCTACGAGCAGTACTTC
size: .; D: .; J: TRBJ2-1; V: TRBV7-9; length: 13; CDR3: CASSFREDNEQFF; DNA: TGTGCCAGCAGCTTCCGGGAAGACAATGAGCAGTTCTTC
size: .; D: TRBD2; J: TRBJ2-5; V: TRBV5-4; length: 16; CDR3: CASSSRGAGVVETQYF; DNA: TGTGCCAGCAGCTCCCGCGGAGCGGGAGTGGTAGAGACCCAGTACTTC
size: .; D: TRBD2; J: TRBJ2-7; V: TRBV7-9; length: 15; CDR3: CASSDGGAGPYEQYF; DNA: TGTGCCAGCAGCGACGGGGGGGCAGGTCCCTACGAGCAGTACTTC
size: .; D: TRBD2; J: TRBJ2-3; V: TRBV5-1; length: 16; CDR3: CASSEGLAGHTDTQYF; DNA: TGCGCCAGCAGCGAGGGACTAGCGGGGCACACAGATACGCAGTATTTT
size: .; D: TRBD1; J: TRBJ1-4; V: TRBV2; length: 15; CDR3: CASSGQGAANEKLFF; DNA: TGTGCCAGCAGTGGACAGGGGGCTGCTAATGAAAAACTGTTTTTT
size: few; D: TRBD1; J: TRBJ1-1; V: TRBV10-1; length: 11; CDR3: CASSYRGEAFF; DNA: TGCGCCAGCAGCTACAGGGGCGAAGCTTTCTTT
size: .; D: TRBD2; J: TRBJ2-5; V: TRBV29-1; length: 13; CDR3: CSVGLAMEETQYF; DNA: TGCAGCGTTGGACTAGCGATGGAAGAGACCCAGTACTTC